These 6 T cell receptor beta chains came from one sample sequenced in a study of OX40 agonist ivuxolimab in advanced cancers. Libraries were prepared by immunoSEQ multiplex PCR; TCRdb keeps only in-frame clonotypes and omits some of them. This sample has some 48,000 clones; roughly 91% occur once, and the top ten carry roughly 6.8%. Sequenced here: CD4+ or CD8+ T cells sorted from blood, sampled in a trial of the OX40 agonist ivuxolimab. The receptors originated from an adult with an advanced solid tumor such as melanoma, head and neck, liver or kidney cancer.

The chain combines TRBV27 with TRBJ2-5; no firm D call. Germline V gene data show CDR1 as MNHEY and CDR2 as SMNVEV (reference sequence). This CDR3 is 13 amino acids long. The ends were cut back, 2 bases at V and 3 bases at J, with 7 bases in the middle. The chain's CDR3 is CASSLGYEETQYF. The CDR3 coding sequence is TGTGCCAGCAGTTTAGGCTATGAAGAGACCCAGTACTTC.

The rearrangement links TRBV9 to TRBJ2-7; tentatively, D is TRBD2 (5 bases). Between the trimmed V and J ends, which lost 4 bases and 2 bases, there was a span of 16 bases. There are 15 residues in the CDR3. The V gene's germline CDR1 is SGDLS and CDR2 YYNGEE. Here the CDR3 DNA reads TGTGCCAGCAGCCCCCCCACGGCCGGGGCCTACGAGCAGTACTTC. This codes for CASSPPTAGAYEQYF.

This chain connects TRBV27 to TRBJ2-2; D gene ambiguous. The CDR3 totals 12 residues. Trimming pared 2 bases from V and 7 bases from J, leaving 5 bases between. Looked up from germline, CDR1 is MNHEY and CDR2 is SMNVEV (reference sequence). Written as DNA, the CDR3 is TGTGCCAGCAGTTTACCCCGCGGGGAGCTGTTTTTT. Residues: CASSLPRGELFF.

The chain links TRBV28 to TRBJ2-7; D may be TRBD2 (7 bases). This CDR3 comprises 16 residues. The germline V gene has CDR1 MDHEN and CDR2 SYDVKM. Trimming left V 7 bases short and J 4 bases short, with 23 bases between. CDR3 amino acids: CASKRAGHRPGYEQYV. The CDR3 DNA follows: TGTGCCAGCAAAAGAGCGGGACACCGACCCGGGTACGAGCAGTACGTC.

The CDR3 here is CASSVASGTRPNNEQFF. The CDR3, as DNA: TGTGCCAGCAGCGTAGCGTCCGGGACACGACCCAACAATGAGCAGTTCTTC. The chain couples TRBV9 to TRBJ2-1; maybe TRBD1 (6 bases). Trimming shortened V by 0 bases and J by 5 bases, and 18 bases separated the two germline ends. The length of the CDR3 is 17 residues. CDR1 SGDLS and CDR2 YYNGEE come from the germline V gene.

The J gene is TRBJ2-7, the V gene TRBV2; tentatively, D is TRBD1 or TRBD2 (5 bases each). The CDR3 length is 15 residues. The germline gives CDR1 SNHLY, CDR2 FYNNEI. V was pared by 6 bases and J by 0 bases, with 15 bases between. The DNA for the CDR3 is TGTGCCAGCAGGGGGGTTAGCGAGAGCTCCTACGAGCAGTACTTC. Encoded protein: CASRGVSESSYEQYF.